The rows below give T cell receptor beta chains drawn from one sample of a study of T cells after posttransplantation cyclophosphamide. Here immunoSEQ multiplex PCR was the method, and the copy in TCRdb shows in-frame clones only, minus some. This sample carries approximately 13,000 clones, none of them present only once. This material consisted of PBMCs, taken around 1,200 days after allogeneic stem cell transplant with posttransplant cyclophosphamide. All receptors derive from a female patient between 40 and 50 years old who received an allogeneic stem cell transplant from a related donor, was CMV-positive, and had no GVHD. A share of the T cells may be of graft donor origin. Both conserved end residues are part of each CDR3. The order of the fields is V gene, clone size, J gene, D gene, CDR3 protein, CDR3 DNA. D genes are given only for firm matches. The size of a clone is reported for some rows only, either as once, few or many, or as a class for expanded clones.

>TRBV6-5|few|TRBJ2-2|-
CASSRPTLLAGELFF
TGTGCCAGCAGTCGCCCTACCCTTTTGGCCGGGGAGCTGTTTTTT
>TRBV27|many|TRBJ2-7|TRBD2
CASSVSGGGSYEQYF
TGTGCCAGCAGTGTGAGCGGGGGTGGCTCCTACGAGCAGTACTTC
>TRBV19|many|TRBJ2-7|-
CASSISRQSYEQYF
TGTGCCAGTAGTATTTCTCGACAGTCCTACGAGCAGTACTTC
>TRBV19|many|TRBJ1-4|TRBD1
CASSTDRVEEKLFF
TGTGCCAGTAGTACCGACAGGGTTGAGGAAAAACTGTTTTTT
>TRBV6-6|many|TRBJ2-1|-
CASSYSSDEQFF
TGTGCCAGCAGTTACTCGTCTGATGAGCAGTTCTTC
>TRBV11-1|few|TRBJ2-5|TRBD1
CASSLGGQRTETQYF
TGTGCCAGCAGCTTAGGGGGACAGAGGACGGAGACCCAGTACTTC
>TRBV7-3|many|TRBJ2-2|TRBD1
CASSTGTGATGELFF
TGTGCCAGCAGTACCGGGACAGGGGCCACCGGGGAGCTGTTTTTT
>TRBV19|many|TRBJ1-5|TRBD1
CASSPTRQGVTWSNQPQHF
TGTGCCAGTAGTCCGACGAGACAGGGGGTTACGTGGAGCAATCAGCCCCAGCATTTT
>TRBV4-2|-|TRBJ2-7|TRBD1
CASSQGVGQGYEQYF
TGTGCCAGCAGCCAAGGAGTTGGACAGGGCTACGAGCAGTACTTC
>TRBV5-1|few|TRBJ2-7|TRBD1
CASSLAGQGFEQYF
TGCGCCAGCAGCTTGGCCGGACAGGGGTTCGAGCAGTACTTC
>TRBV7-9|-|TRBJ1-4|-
CASSLATGSEKLFF
TGTGCCAGCAGCTTAGCTACAGGGTCCGAAAAACTGTTTTTT
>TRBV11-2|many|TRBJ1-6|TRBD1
CASSRPSGQYNSPLHF
TGTGCCAGCAGTCGACCTTCGGGACAGTATAATTCACCCCTCCACTTT
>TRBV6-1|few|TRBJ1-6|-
CASIWTVSNSPLHF
TGTGCCAGCATCTGGACAGTCTCTAATTCACCCCTCCACTTT
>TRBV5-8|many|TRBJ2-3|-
CASSLDLGWRGTDTQYF
TGTGCCAGCAGCTTGGATTTAGGGTGGCGGGGCACAGATACGCAGTATTTT
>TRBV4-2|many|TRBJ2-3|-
CASSPEEATRGTDTQYF
TGTGCCAGCAGCCCCGAGGAGGCGACCCGAGGGACAGATACGCAGTATTTT
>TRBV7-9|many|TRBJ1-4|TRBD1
CASSRTGVNEKLFF
TGTGCCAGCAGCAGGACAGGGGTTAATGAAAAACTGTTTTTT
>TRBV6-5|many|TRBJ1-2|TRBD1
CASSYSRDSKKGYTF
TGTGCCAGCAGTTACTCTCGGGACAGCAAAAAAGGCTACACCTTC
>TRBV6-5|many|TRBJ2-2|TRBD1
CASSYATGGHTGELFF
TGTGCCAGCAGTTACGCGACAGGGGGCCACACCGGGGAGCTGTTTTTT
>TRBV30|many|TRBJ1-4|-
CAWIREETNEKLFF
TGTGCCTGGATTCGGGAGGAAACTAATGAAAAACTGTTTTTT
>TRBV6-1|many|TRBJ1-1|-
CASAGRVENTEAFF
TGTGCCAGCGCGGGAAGGGTAGAGAACACTGAAGCTTTCTTT
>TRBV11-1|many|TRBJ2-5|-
CASIAGREKRPRTQYF
TGTGCCAGCATCGCAGGCCGGGAAAAGAGACCTAGGACCCAGTACTTC
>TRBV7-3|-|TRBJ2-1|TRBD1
CASSSSPGTGTYNEQFF
TGTGCCAGCAGCTCATCCCCCGGGACAGGGACGTACAATGAGCAGTTCTTC